Here is one T cell receptor beta chain with its context. The antigen is undetermined. This sample is drawn from a study of shared clonotypes between healthy human individuals. Study background: Each donor's CD8 memory used one plate, CD8 naive two, each CD4 subset three. Overall study findings and caveats: Generation probability values for non-shared clonotypes were lower than those for clonotypes shared by all four donors.

The assay was immunoSEQ multiplex PCR, and TCRdb's table has in-frame clones only and misses some. The table shows around 2.1 million clones, with about 92% occurring only once. CD45RO-negative cells were positively selected for CCR7, leaving out terminally differentiated effector memory CD45RA+ cells. The donors were all Caucasian adults (living in Nashville, Tennessee). Germline V gene sequence: CDR1 MNHNS, CDR2 SASEGT. This CDR3 contains 15 residues. The V segment lost 4 bases and the J segment 5 bases; nucleotides outside the gene matches: 5. Sequences were obtained from naive CD8+ T cells from PBMCs. This chain joins TRBV6-1 and TRBJ2-2; 9 bases are a match to TRBD2. The sequence derives from a man between 18 and 29 years old in good health. Some clones in this sample may be carry-over from other donors' samples. The CDR3 here is CASSVPRGGTGELFF. CDR3 bases: TGTGCCAGCAGTGTGCCGCGGGGGGGGACCGGGGAGCTGTTTTTT.